The TCR beta chain under discussion was sequenced for a study of blood T cell repertoires in COVID-19. Overall study context: COVID-19 samples from acute and convalescent phases originated in the United States, Italy and Spain. T cells, B-cell-depleted T cells, or PBMCs supplied cDNA or gDNA.

In the original analysis: Nucleated cell counts were estimated from reference gene primer amplification. Assay: immunoSEQ multiplex PCR; the TCRdb copy retains only in-frame clones and omits some. That table is the source of V, J and clone size, and D and trimming were worked out from the DNA. Seen here are some 320,000 clones, roughly 85% observed once, and the top ten hold around 7.8%. V lost 6 bases and J lost 1, with 9 bases in between. The CDR3 length is 13 residues. Source material: peripheral blood. V and J are TRBV12-3 or TRBV12-4 and TRBJ1-1; no clear D. The receptor was derived from a human donor in a cohort sampled during active COVID-19. Written as DNA, the CDR3 is TGTGCCAGCAGCGAGGGAAAGAACACTGAAGCTTTCTTT. It translates to CASSEGKNTEAFF.